Presented here are 30 T cell receptor beta chains from one specimen sequenced in a study of sequential checkpoint blockade in melanoma. Profiled with immunoSEQ multiplex PCR; TCRdb holds only in-frame clones, not every one. Here the sample spans some 10,000 clones, around 80% being singletons. Described treatment: randomized to nivolumab then ipilimumab (arm A) or the reverse (arm B). Specimen: CD8+ T cells sorted from blood (inferred from file names), collected from a patient given nivolumab and ipilimumab in sequence. These receptors all stem from a human donor with melanoma.

In this sample, this clone turned up a few times. The chain uses TRBV30 and TRBJ1-1, with 7 bases identical to TRBD1. The germline V gene has CDR1 GTSNPN and CDR2 SVGIG (reference sequence). The CDR3 totals 15 residues. The V gene end was trimmed by 3 bases and the J gene end by 6 bases; junction bases not matched to a gene: 13. The CDR3 sequence is CAWSPRDRLFAEAFF. The CDR3 DNA reads as TGTGCCTGGAGCCCTCGGGACAGACTTTTTGCTGAAGCTTTCTTT.

This clone occurred once. The rearrangement uses TRBV5-1 and TRBJ2-2; no clear D. The CDR3 consists of 14 residues. Germline lookup yields CDR1 SGHRS and CDR2 YFSETQ. V lost 1 base, J lost 1 base, and 5 bases lay in between. The CDR3 spells CASSLPQNTGELFF. Here the CDR3 DNA reads TGCGCCAGCAGCTTGCCCCAGAACACCGGGGAGCTGTTTTTT. Complete variable domain (other parts from reference TRBV5-1 and TRBJ2-2): KAGVTQTPRYLIKTRGQQVTLSCSPISGHRSVSWYQQTPGQGLQFLFEYFSETQRNKGNFPGRFSGRQFSNSRSEMNVSTLELGDSALYLCASSLPQNTGELFFGEGSRLTVL.

V and J are TRBV6-6 and TRBJ2-7, with 10 positions matching TRBD1. V trimming: 3 bases; J trimming: 3 bases; junction bases outside the gene matches: 2. Per germline, CDR1 MNHNY and CDR2 SVGAGI (reference sequence). The CDR3 runs 14 residues. The CDR3 nucleotides read TGTGCCAGCAGTTATAGGACAGGGGGCTACGAGCAGTACTTC. The encoded protein is CASSYRTGGYEQYF.

The genes are TRBV6-5 and TRBJ1-1; the D gene is possibly TRBD1 (6 bases). V lost 6 bases and J lost 5, with 10 bases in between. Germline CDR1 is MNHEY and CDR2 is SVGAGI. The CDR3 contains 12 residues. The CDR3 loop reads CASRQGETEAFF. The CDR3 coding sequence is TGTGCCAGCAGACAGGGTGAGACTGAAGCTTTCTTT.

This chain uses TRBV14 with TRBJ2-7; tentative D call: TRBD1 (5 bases). The length of the CDR3 is 14 residues. With 1 base removed from V and 0 bases from J, the gap between germline ends came to 7 bases. CDR1 and CDR2 from the germline V gene are SGHDN and FVKESK. The CDR3 DNA is TGTGCCAGCAGCCAAGGGGGCCTCTCCTACGAGCAGTACTTC. Encoded protein: CASSQGGLSYEQYF.

CDR3 sequence reads: CASSSHKEVLEQYF. Written as DNA, the CDR3 is TGTGCCAGCAGTTCCCACAAGGAGGTACTAGAGCAGTACTTC. The chain carries TRBV6-6 and TRBJ2-7; tentatively, D is TRBD2 (5 bases). The germline V and J ends were trimmed by 4 bases and 7 bases, with 17 bases remaining between them. Germline CDR1 reads MNHNY; CDR2 reads SVGAGI (reference sequence). This CDR3 spans 14 amino acids.

The genes are TRBV9 and TRBJ2-7, with TRBD2 matching over 12 bases. CDR1 and CDR2 from the germline V gene are SGDLS and YYNGEE. The CDR3 covers 15 residues. Unmatched junction bases numbered 5, after V lost 4 bases and J lost 3 bases. In DNA, the CDR3 is TGTGCCAGCAGCCCTCGGACTAGCGGGATCTACGAGCAGTACTTC. Its protein is CASSPRTSGIYEQYF.

The chain joins TRBV12-5 to TRBJ1-5, with D perhaps matching TRBD1 (6 bases). V was shortened by 0 bases and J by 5 bases, with 17 bases between the two germline ends. CDR1 LGHNT and CDR2 FRNRAP come from the germline V gene. This CDR3 region has 17 residues. CDR3 DNA: TGTGCTAGTGGTTTGGTATTAGGAACAGGGAACCATCAGCCCCAGCATTTT. It yields the protein CASGLVLGTGNHQPQHF.

This clone showed up just once. V and J are TRBV27 and TRBJ1-1, with a possible D match to TRBD1 (5 bases). Germline V gives CDR1 MNHEY, CDR2 SMNVEV (reference sequence). The CDR3 spans 12 residues. The V end lost 1 base, the J end lost 7 bases, and 7 bases lay between the germline ends. CDR3 nucleotides: TGTGCCAGCAGTTTATGGGGCGGTGAAGCTTTCTTT. It is translated as CASSLWGGEAFF.

CDR3 nucleotide sequence: TGCGCCAGCAGCCAAGATTATGGGACGCAGGGACAAAAGCAGTTCTTC. Encoded protein: CASSQDYGTQGQKQFF. This chain connects TRBV4-3 to TRBJ2-1; D possibly corresponds to TRBD1 (6 bases). Per the germline V gene, CDR1 is LGHNA and CDR2 is YSLEER. Trimming took off 0 bases at V and 11 bases at J, with 20 bases between the two ends. This CDR3 comprises 16 residues.

The rearrangement joins TRBV2 to TRBJ1-1; 8 nucleotides align to TRBD1. CDR3 length: 15 amino acids. Germline CDR1 reads SNHLY; CDR2 reads FYNNEI. Germline trimming cut 6 bases from V and 2 bases from J; bases unmatched to any gene: 8. DNA for the CDR3: TGTGCCAGCAGCAGCAATACAGGGGGAAACACTGAAGCTTTCTTT. It codes for CASSSNTGGNTEAFF.

This rearrangement joins TRBV4-2 to TRBJ1-2; no clear D. Germline V gene data show CDR1 as LGHNA and CDR2 as YNFKEQ. V dropped 4 bases and J dropped 7 bases, with 7 bases sitting between them. This CDR3 spans 11 amino acids. This chain's CDR3 is CASSLGSGYTF. The CDR3 bases are TGTGCCAGCAGCCTGGGGAGTGGCTACACCTTC.

In this sample, this clone turned up a few times. The chain is built from TRBV7-8 and TRBJ2-3; 11 bases map to TRBD2. The CDR3 spans 16 residues. J gave up 6 bases and V 5 bases, and 10 bases lay outside the gene matches. The germline V gene has CDR1 SGHVS and CDR2 FQNEAQ. The CDR3, as DNA: TGTGCCAGCAGCCCCTACCTAGCGGGAGGTGGGGATACGCAGTATTTT. Its translation is CASSPYLAGGGDTQYF.

On this clone: A read error may account for a junction end that differs from germline. The chain couples TRBV11-2 to TRBJ1-1; unclear D gene. Germline lookup yields CDR1 SGHAT and CDR2 FQNNGV. The CDR3 totals 11 residues. CDR3 region: CASSLNSEAFF. For the CDR3, the DNA is TGTGCCAGCAGCTTAAACAGTGAAGCTTTCTTT.

The chain joins TRBV11-3 to TRBJ2-7; a weak D match, TRBD2 (5 bases). V was trimmed by 2 bases and J by 2 bases, leaving 7 bases between them. CDR1 SGHNT and CDR2 YENEEA come from the germline V gene. The CDR3 has 13 amino acids. The CDR3 region has the DNA TGTGCCAGCAGCTTAACACTAGCCTACGAGCAGTACTTC. Translating gives CASSLTLAYEQYF.

The gene calls are TRBV19 and TRBJ1-1; D is unclear. Germline CDR1 reads LNHDA; CDR2 reads SQIVND (reference sequence). Deletions cut 2 bases from V and 0 bases from J, with 7 bases between. The CDR3 runs 14 residues. CDR3 nucleotides: TGTGCCAGTAGTATAACGGGTTTGAACACTGAAGCTTTCTTT. It codes for CASSITGLNTEAFF.

The table lists this clone with a few counts. The chain links TRBV5-6 to TRBJ2-6; 15 bases match TRBD2. The V gene end was trimmed by 4 bases and the J gene end by 4 bases; junction bases not matched to a gene: 3. Germline CDR1 reads SGHDT; CDR2 reads YYEEEE. The CDR3 covers 17 residues. The chain's CDR3 is CASSRTSGRAGANVLTF. In DNA form, the CDR3 reads TGTGCCAGCAGCCGGACTAGCGGGAGGGCCGGGGCCAACGTCCTGACTTTC.

For the CDR3, the DNA is TGTGCCAGCAGCGTAGGCAGAAACACTGAAGCTTTCTTT. Its protein is CASSVGRNTEAFF. The V and J genes are TRBV9 and TRBJ1-1, with D uncertain. The germline V gene has CDR1 SGDLS and CDR2 YYNGEE. The CDR3 runs to 13 residues. V lost 0 bases, J lost 2 bases, and 5 bases lay in between.

The chain links TRBV29-1 to TRBJ2-2; 9 bases are shared with TRBD2. CDR1 is SQVTM and CDR2 is ANQGSEA in the germline V gene. Unmatched junction bases numbered 7, after V lost 1 base and J lost 1 base. The CDR3 covers 17 residues. The CDR3 bases are TGCAGCGTTGAAGTTCTTATAGCGGGAGTGAACACCGGGGAGCTGTTTTTT. It yields the protein CSVEVLIAGVNTGELFF.

The CDR3: CASSWTGLENNQPQHF. The CDR3 DNA reads as TGTGCCAGTAGTTGGACAGGGCTTGAGAACAATCAGCCCCAGCATTTT. V and J are TRBV19 and TRBJ1-5; 8 nucleotides line up with TRBD1. The CDR3 is 16 amino acids. Trimming took 5 bases from V and 3 from J; bases not matched to a gene: 9. Germline V gives CDR1 LNHDA, CDR2 SQIVND (reference sequence).

Here the CDR3 DNA reads TGTGCCAGTAGTACACAGCTCAATGAGCAGTTCTTC. Translating it yields CASSTQLNEQFF. This chain connects TRBV19 to TRBJ2-1; D call uncertain. Germline values: CDR1 LNHDA, CDR2 SQIVND (reference sequence). This CDR3 is built from 12 residues. The germline V and J ends were trimmed by 4 bases and 6 bases, with 7 bases remaining between them.

V usage is TRBV13 and J usage is TRBJ2-7, with 8 bases that match TRBD2. The V segment lost 0 bases and the J segment 5 bases; nucleotides outside the gene matches: 9. The CDR3 has 16 amino acids. CDR1 and CDR2 from the germline V gene are PRHDT and FYEKMQ (reference sequence). Here the CDR3 DNA reads TGTGCCAGCAGCTTAGGCCCCCAAAGCGGGAGCGACGAGCAGTACTTC. Protein sequence: CASSLGPQSGSDEQYF.

CDR3 amino acids: CSVEGTSFLRNEQFF. The CDR3 DNA follows: TGCAGCGTTGAAGGGACTAGCTTCCTCCGGAATGAGCAGTTCTTC. The chain links TRBV29-1 to TRBJ2-1, with TRBD2 matching over 8 bases. The CDR3 totals 15 residues. With V trimmed by 1 base and J by 7 bases, 9 bases remained unmatched. Looked up from germline, CDR1 is SQVTM and CDR2 is ANQGSEA.

The chain recombines TRBV4-3 with TRBJ2-2, with D possibly matching TRBD2 (6 bases). V lost 1 base and J 1 base, leaving 25 bases between the germline ends. Germline CDR1 and CDR2: LGHNA and YSLEER. The CDR3 runs 21 residues. CDR3: CASSQGYLLGTGTGNTGELFF. In nucleotides, the CDR3 is TGCGCCAGCAGCCAAGGCTACCTCTTGGGGACCGGGACTGGGAACACCGGGGAGCTGTTTTTT.

This clone was seen once. V gene TRBV27 combines with J gene TRBJ2-1, with 8 bases lining up with TRBD2. CDR1 MNHEY and CDR2 SMNVEV come from the germline V gene (reference sequence). Trimming removed 5 bases from V and 4 bases from J; junction bases left unmatched: 7. This CDR3 is built from 15 residues. The CDR3 bases are TGTGCCAGCAGTCTAAGCGGGAGTTCGTACAATGAGCAGTTCTTC. Encoded protein: CASSLSGSSYNEQFF.

The chain uses TRBV15 and TRBJ2-2; D not certain. V was cut by 4 bases and J by 3 bases, with 9 bases left in between. Germline V gene sequence: CDR1 LNHNV, CDR2 YYDKDF (reference sequence). This CDR3 spans 14 amino acids. The CDR3, as DNA: TGTGCCACCAGCACCGACTTGGACACCGGGGAGCTGTTTTTT. Translation gives CATSTDLDTGELFF.

This chain links TRBV5-4 with TRBJ2-7; possible D gene TRBD2, 5 bases. The CDR3 totals 14 residues. V lost 4 bases and J 0 bases, leaving 11 bases between the germline ends. CDR1 SGHNT and CDR2 YYREEE come from the germline V gene (reference sequence). As DNA, the CDR3 is TGTGCCAGCAGCACGGACTCCAGCTCCTACGAGCAGTACTTC. Translating gives CASSTDSSSYEQYF.

The chain employs TRBV6-4 and TRBJ2-1; 9 positions agree with TRBD2. V dropped 2 bases and J dropped 4; count of bases not matched to a gene: 3. The length of the CDR3 is 15 residues. CDR1 and CDR2 (germline): MRHNA, SNTAGT. The CDR3 DNA sequence: TGTGCCAGCAGTGACGGGGCGGGAGGGTACAATGAGCAGTTCTTC. As protein: CASSDGAGGYNEQFF.

The rearrangement uses TRBV4-1 and TRBJ2-7; D is possibly TRBD1 (7 bases). The CDR3 has 15 amino acids. CDR1 is MGHRA, CDR2 YSYEKL, per germline. V was pared by 0 bases and J by 3 bases, with 12 bases between. CDR3 loop: CASSQEAGGHYEQYF. CDR3 DNA: TGCGCCAGCAGCCAAGAGGCAGGGGGGCACTACGAGCAGTACTTC.

The chain carries TRBV7-6 and TRBJ1-5, with D tentatively TRBD1 (6 bases). The CDR3 is 17 amino acids. V lost 4 bases to trimming and J lost 3 bases, with 19 bases between them. From germline, CDR1 is SGHVS and CDR2 FNYEAQ. The CDR3 spells CASSSVQGSNVNQPQHF. The CDR3 DNA reads TGTGCCAGCAGCTCCGTACAGGGATCGAATGTCAATCAGCCCCAGCATTTT.